These 10 T cell receptor beta chains share one sample of origin, sequenced in a study of graft-versus-host responses after intestinal transplantation. Profiled with immunoSEQ multiplex PCR; TCRdb holds only in-frame clones, not every one. Among tens of thousands of clones listed, approximately 80% were seen once. These receptors have no identified antigens. Source: unstimulated CD4+ T cells sorted from spleen or lymph node cells, taken before transplant. These TCRs come from a human donor who was the organ donor for an intestinal transplant.

This clone was detected only once. This sequence joins TRBV27 and TRBJ1-5, with D possibly TRBD1 on 5 matching bases. V lost 8 bases to trimming and J lost 0 bases, with 17 bases between them. Germline values: CDR1 MNHEY, CDR2 SMNVEV (reference sequence). This CDR3 has 16 residues. CDR3 sequence reads: CASGGVGPFSNQPQHF. As DNA, the CDR3 is TGTGCCAGCGGGGGGGTCGGGCCCTTTAGCAATCAGCCCCAGCATTTT.

The chain has TRBV28 and TRBJ2-5; TRBD1 is a possible D gene (6 bases). This CDR3 is built from 14 residues. Between the trimmed V and J ends, which lost 5 bases and 4 bases, there was a span of 14 bases. In germline, CDR1 is MDHEN, CDR2 SYDVKM. CDR3 in amino acids: CASSVQQGGETQYF. Written as DNA, the CDR3 is TGTGCCAGCAGTGTGCAACAGGGTGGAGAGACCCAGTACTTC.

V is TRBV18 and J is TRBJ1-2; possibly TRBD1 for D (5 bases). Germline CDR1 is KGHSH and CDR2 is LQKENI. This CDR3 region has 13 residues. V lost 2 bases and J lost 7, with 11 bases in between. The CDR3 sequence is CASSPNRLGGYTF. DNA for the CDR3: TGTGCCAGCTCACCAAACAGGTTAGGTGGCTACACCTTC.

The CDR3 DNA reads TGTGCCAGCAGCTTGGATGTCAGGGCCCAAGAGACCCAGTACTTC. This sequence encodes CASSLDVRAQETQYF. This chain uses TRBV5-6 with TRBJ2-5; D perhaps matches TRBD1 (5 bases). The V end lost 0 bases, the J end lost 1 base, and 10 bases lay between the germline ends. The V gene's germline CDR1 is SGHDT and CDR2 YYEEEE. The CDR3 has 15 amino acids.

The rearrangement links TRBV4-1 to TRBJ2-5; D is unresolved. The V end lost 0 bases, the J end lost 1 base, and 15 bases lay between the germline ends. Germline CDR1 reads MGHRA; CDR2 reads YSYEKL. The CDR3 loop spans 17 amino acids. The CDR3 reads CASSQDLFPTGQETQYF. CDR3 coding DNA: TGCGCCAGCAGCCAAGATCTTTTCCCGACTGGCCAAGAGACCCAGTACTTC.

The chain combines TRBV18 with TRBJ1-5; D call uncertain. Germline V gene sequence: CDR1 KGHSH, CDR2 LQKENI. The CDR3 runs to 13 residues. Between the trimmed V and J ends, which lost 6 bases and 4 bases, there was a span of 10 bases. The chain's CDR3 is CASSQNMNQPQHF. The DNA for the CDR3 is TGTGCCAGCTCCCAAAACATGAATCAGCCCCAGCATTTT.

The CDR3 protein is CASSPLDRAVHGYTF. The DNA for the CDR3 is TGTGCCAGCTCACCACTGGACAGGGCGGTCCATGGCTACACCTTC. The chain combines TRBV18 with TRBJ1-2, with 8 bases identical to TRBD1. This CDR3 has 15 amino acids. The germline gives CDR1 KGHSH, CDR2 LQKENI. The V segment lost 1 base and the J segment 6 bases; nucleotides outside the gene matches: 7.

The CDR3 protein is CASSQQGNNIQYF. The CDR3, as DNA: TGCGCCAGCAGCCAGCAGGGGAACAACATTCAGTACTTC. The gene calls are TRBV4-1 and TRBJ2-4, with a weak D call TRBD1 (6 bases). Trimming removed 3 bases at V and 7 bases at J, with 10 bases between. Per germline, CDR1 MGHRA and CDR2 YSYEKL. The CDR3 loop spans 13 amino acids.

The gene calls are TRBV19 and TRBJ1-5; D is uncertain. The CDR3 spans 16 residues. The V end lost 4 bases, the J end lost 2 bases, and 15 bases lay between the germline ends. The germline gives CDR1 LNHDA, CDR2 SQIVND (reference sequence). Here the CDR3 reads CASSRERPRGNQPQHF. DNA of the CDR3: TGTGCCAGTAGTAGGGAGAGGCCGAGGGGCAATCAGCCCCAGCATTTT.

V gene TRBV18 combines with J gene TRBJ2-7; perhaps TRBD2 as D (6 bases). Germline CDR1 reads KGHSH; CDR2 reads LQKENI. This CDR3 spans 14 amino acids. V lost 5 bases and J 6 bases, leaving 17 bases between the germline ends. CDR3 region: CASSTTGSRGEQYV. CDR3 coding DNA: TGTGCCAGCTCAACCACGGGTTCGCGGGGCGAGCAGTACGTC.